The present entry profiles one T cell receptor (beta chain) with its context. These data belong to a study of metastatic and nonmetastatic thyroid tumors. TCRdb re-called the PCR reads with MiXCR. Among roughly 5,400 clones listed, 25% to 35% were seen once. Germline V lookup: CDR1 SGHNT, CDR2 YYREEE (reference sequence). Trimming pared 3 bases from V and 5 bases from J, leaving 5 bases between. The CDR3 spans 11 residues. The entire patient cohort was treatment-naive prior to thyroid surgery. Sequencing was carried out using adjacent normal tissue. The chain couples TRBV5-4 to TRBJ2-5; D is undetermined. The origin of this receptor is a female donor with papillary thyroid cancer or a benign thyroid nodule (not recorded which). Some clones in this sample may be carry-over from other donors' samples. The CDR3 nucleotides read TGTGCCAGCAGCTACTTGGAGACCCAGTACTTC. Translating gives CASSYLETQYF.